Reported below is one TCR beta chain. The antigen is undetermined. The data were produced by immunoSEQ multiplex PCR, yet TCRdb's version contains in-frame clones alone and is incomplete. The data hold fewer than 15,000 clones, with roughly 78% observed a single time. V lost 0 bases and J lost 0, with 13 bases in between. The CDR3 is 17 amino acids. The germline V gene encodes CDR1 SGDLS and CDR2 YYNGEE. Samples were taken several times over chemoradiotherapy. This sample was taken from a study of chemoradiotherapy in HPV16-positive cancers. Study as a whole: Functional T-cell assays on a couple of HPV16-positive patients' cells defined candidate HPV-specific clones and common TCR motifs. Study findings and constraints: Non-HPV-specific T cells did not expand in tumors during treatment, whereas candidate HPV-specific clones and E7-related motifs did. The functional HPV-specific definition rests on just two HPV16-positive patients.

The sequence was obtained from a human donor with HPV-associated anogenital cancer. The genes are TRBV9 and TRBJ1-3; no firm D call. This specimen was taken from a patient who underwent chemoradiotherapy. This CDR3 is CASSVGATVVSGNTIYF. CDR3 DNA sequence: TGTGCCAGCAGCGTAGGGGCTACGGTCGTCTCTGGAAACACCATATATTTT.